This passage covers 32 T cell receptor beta chains from one sample sequenced in a study of chemoradiotherapy in HPV16-positive cancers. The data were produced by immunoSEQ multiplex PCR, yet TCRdb's version contains in-frame clones alone and is incomplete. The sample contains about 53,000 clones, roughly 90% of which appear only once. The sequencing used blood, collected from a patient who underwent chemoradiotherapy. These receptor sequences come from a human donor with HPV-associated anogenital cancer.

The chain links TRBV2 to TRBJ1-2; TRBD1 aligns across 7 bases. This CDR3 contains 14 residues. CDR1 is SNHLY and CDR2 is FYNNEI in the germline V gene. V lost 4 bases, J lost 8 bases, and 10 bases stayed unmatched. CDR3 amino acids: CASSVGGAGIGYTF. The CDR3, as DNA: TGTGCCAGCAGTGTAGGGGGCGCGGGAATCGGCTACACCTTC. Filled out from reference TRBV2 and TRBJ1-2, the complete variable domain reads EPEVTQTPSHQVTQMGQEVILRCVPISNHLYFYWYRQILGQKVEFLVSFYNNEISEKSEIFDDQFSVERPDGSNFTLKIRSTKLEDSAMYFCASSVGGAGIGYTFGSGTRLTVV.

The rearrangement joins TRBV10-3 to TRBJ1-2; the D is unclear. Between the trimmed V and J ends, which lost 6 bases and 6 bases, there was a span of 17 bases. The CDR3 sequence is 14 residues long. CDR1 is ENHRY and CDR2 is SYGVKD in the germline V gene. The CDR3 sequence: CAIRAGREVNGYTF. CDR3 in DNA: TGTGCCATCAGGGCGGGTCGCGAGGTAAATGGCTACACCTTC.

The chain links TRBV6-6 to TRBJ1-2, with a possible D match to TRBD1 (5 bases). CDR3 length equals 14 residues. V was clipped by 5 bases and J by 4 bases, with 14 bases between them. From germline, CDR1 is MNHNY and CDR2 SVGAGI (reference sequence). The CDR3 sequence is CASSNGGEGYGYTF. Here the CDR3 DNA reads TGTGCCAGCAGTAACGGGGGAGAGGGCTATGGCTACACCTTC.

J is TRBJ1-2 and V is TRBV4-3, with D possibly TRBD1 on 5 matching bases. The CDR3 sequence is 15 residues long. In germline, CDR1 is LGHNA, CDR2 YSLEER. The ends were cut back, 0 bases at V and 3 bases at J, with 11 bases in the middle. This CDR3 reads CASSQEVGGDYGYTF. CDR3 coding DNA: TGCGCCAGCAGCCAAGAAGTCGGGGGGGACTATGGCTACACCTTC.

V is TRBV6-1 and J is TRBJ2-2, with D possibly TRBD2 on 6 matching bases. Germline loops: CDR1 MNHNS, CDR2 SASEGT. The V end lost 5 bases, the J end lost 4 bases, and 8 bases lay between the germline ends. This CDR3 is 13 amino acids long. CDR3 amino acids: CASSMGGTGELFF. CDR3 DNA sequence: TGTGCCAGCAGTATGGGGGGCACCGGGGAGCTGTTTTTT.

The V and J genes are TRBV19 and TRBJ2-5; D might be TRBD2 (6 bases). CDR1 and CDR2 (germline): LNHDA, SQIVND (reference sequence). This CDR3 comprises 15 residues. V was trimmed by 3 bases and J by 4 bases, leaving 15 bases between them. Here the CDR3 reads CASSMAGTGGETQYF. CDR3 DNA sequence: TGTGCCAGTAGTATGGCCGGAACCGGGGGAGAGACCCAGTACTTC.

The DNA of the CDR3 is TGTGCCAGCAGCCGAGACAGGGGGTCCCAAGAGACCCAGTACTTC. It is translated as CASSRDRGSQETQYF. J is TRBJ2-5 and V is TRBV6-5, with 9 bases identical to TRBD1. The ends lost 6 bases at V and 1 base at J; junction bases unmatched: 6. This CDR3 spans 15 amino acids. Germline-derived CDR1 and CDR2 are MNHEY and SVGAGI.

In this sample, this clone turned up a few times. The chain recombines TRBV19 with TRBJ2-7, with D unresolved. CDR3 length: 13 amino acids. Trimming left V 2 bases short and J 0 bases short, with 5 bases between. CDR1 is LNHDA, CDR2 SQIVND, per germline (reference sequence). For the CDR3, the DNA is TGTGCCAGTAGTATAAAACCCTCCTACGAGCAGTACTTC. Protein product: CASSIKPSYEQYF.

The chain carries TRBV5-6 and TRBJ2-1; perhaps TRBD1 as D (5 bases). The CDR3 runs 12 residues. CDR1 and CDR2 (germline): SGHDT, YYEEEE. V dropped 3 bases and J dropped 9 bases, with 10 bases sitting between them. The CDR3 DNA follows: TGTGCCAGCAGCTGGGCAGGGCTTGAGCAGTTCTTC. Translation gives CASSWAGLEQFF.

This clone was seen a single time. The chain carries TRBV7-3 and TRBJ2-1; 7 bases are a match to TRBD2. The V and J ends lost 2 bases and 8 bases, in that order; junction bases with no gene match: 6. The germline CDR1 and CDR2 sequences are SGHTA and FQGTGA. The CDR3 runs to 14 residues. The CDR3: CASSLDGGYDEQFF. The CDR3 coding sequence is TGTGCCAGCAGCTTAGACGGGGGGTACGATGAGCAGTTCTTC.

This chain links TRBV6-5 with TRBJ2-2, with D unresolved. V lost 2 bases and J lost 4, with 8 bases in between. The germline V gene has CDR1 MNHEY and CDR2 SVGAGI. The CDR3 spans 14 residues. CDR3 in amino acids: CASSYGVTTGELFF. The CDR3, as DNA: TGTGCCAGCAGTTACGGGGTAACCACCGGGGAGCTGTTTTTT.

The chain couples TRBV15 to TRBJ1-2; possibly TRBD1 for D (5 bases). There are 14 residues in the CDR3. Germline V lookup: CDR1 LNHNV, CDR2 YYDKDF (reference sequence). V was shortened by 1 base and J by 1 base, with 7 bases between the two germline ends. CDR3 protein: CATSRGRGNYGYTF. DNA of the CDR3: TGTGCCACCAGCAGAGGGAGGGGTAACTATGGCTACACCTTC.

J is TRBJ2-2 and V is TRBV5-6; TRBD2 aligns across 8 bases. The CDR3 spans 16 residues. Germline V gene lookup returns CDR1 SGHDT and CDR2 YYEEEE. Losses at the gene ends were 0 bases for V and 3 bases for J; bases not matched to a gene: 4. The CDR3 bases are TGTGCCAGCAGCTTGGGAGTAGCGGGATACACCGGGGAGCTGTTTTTT. Translating gives CASSLGVAGYTGELFF.

The rearrangement joins TRBV13 to TRBJ1-5; 8 bases are shared with TRBD1. CDR1 and CDR2 (germline): PRHDT, FYEKMQ (reference sequence). This CDR3 has 14 amino acids. J was trimmed by 7 bases and V by 5 bases; bases with no gene match: 7. The chain's CDR3 is CASSRGQGGQPQHF. CDR3 coding DNA: TGTGCCAGCAGCCGTGGACAGGGTGGGCAGCCCCAGCATTTT.

The genes are TRBV5-4 and TRBJ1-1; 7 bases map to TRBD1. The J segment lost 3 bases and the V segment lost 4 bases, leaving 6 bases of the junction unmatched. The V gene's germline CDR1 is SGHNT and CDR2 YYREEE (reference sequence). CDR3 length: 14 amino acids. The CDR3 DNA follows: TGTGCCAGCAGCGAACAGGGGTGGGACACTGAAGCTTTCTTT. Protein sequence: CASSEQGWDTEAFF.

The V call is TRBV10-2, the J call TRBJ2-3; perhaps TRBD1 as D (6 bases). V was trimmed by 7 bases and J by 2 bases, leaving 16 bases between them. Germline V gives CDR1 WSHSY, CDR2 SAAADI. CDR3 length equals 15 residues. CDR3: CASINPGQHTDTQYF. The CDR3 DNA is TGCGCCAGCATTAACCCGGGACAACACACAGATACGCAGTATTTT.

The chain is built from TRBV5-1 and TRBJ2-5; 11 bases are shared with TRBD1. The CDR3 is 13 residues long. Germline CDR1 SGHRS, CDR2 YFSETQ. Trimming took 7 bases from V and 4 from J; bases not matched to a gene: 3. CDR3 coding DNA: TGCGCCAGCGGACAGGGGGCTCGAGAGACCCAGTACTTC. Translating it yields CASGQGARETQYF. Together with reference TRBV5-1 and TRBJ2-5, the CDR3 gives the full variable domain: KAGVTQTPRYLIKTRGQQVTLSCSPISGHRSVSWYQQTPGQGLQFLFEYFSETQRNKGNFPGRFSGRQFSNSRSEMNVSTLELGDSALYLCASGQGARETQYFGPGTRLLVL.

V and J are TRBV11-2 and TRBJ2-1, with a weak D call TRBD2 (6 bases). CDR3 size: 13 residues. Trimming stripped 3 bases from V and 6 bases from J, with 9 bases between. The germline V gene has CDR1 SGHAT and CDR2 FQNNGV. The CDR3 bases are TGTGCCAGCAGCTTTGGTAGCGGCAATGAGCAGTTCTTC. Protein: CASSFGSGNEQFF.

The CDR3 sequence: CSVEEPDSSYNEQFF. The CDR3 DNA is TGCAGCGTTGAAGAGCCGGACTCTTCCTACAATGAGCAGTTCTTC. The J gene is TRBJ2-1, the V gene TRBV29-1, with a weak D call TRBD2 (5 bases). The length of the CDR3 is 15 residues. Germline CDR1 SQVTM, CDR2 ANQGSEA. Between the trimmed V and J ends, which lost 0 bases and 1 base, there was a span of 10 bases.

The chain has TRBV6-1 and TRBJ1-4; maybe TRBD1 (6 bases). The CDR3 totals 15 residues. Trimming took off 0 bases at V and 7 bases at J, with 12 bases between the two ends. Germline assignment: CDR1 MNHNS and CDR2 SASEGT. CDR3 in DNA: TGTGCCAGCAGTGAAGCGGGTAGGGGGGCTGAAAAACTGTTTTTT. The encoded protein is CASSEAGRGAEKLFF.

This CDR3 is CASSLEGGVTRPDTQYF. CDR3 bases: TGCGCCAGCAGCTTGGAAGGGGGGGTGACACGCCCAGATACGCAGTATTTT. V is TRBV5-1 and J is TRBJ2-3; weak D call: TRBD2 (7 bases). Trimming took off 0 bases at V and 4 bases at J, with 18 bases between the two ends. The V gene's germline CDR1 is SGHRS and CDR2 YFSETQ. The CDR3 has 17 residues.

The chain has TRBV7-8 and TRBJ1-6; 7 bases match TRBD1. J lost 3 bases, V lost 5 bases, and 4 bases had no gene match. The V gene's germline CDR1 is SGHVS and CDR2 FQNEAQ. The CDR3 is 15 residues long. The CDR3 DNA reads as TGTGCCAGCAGCGTGGGACAGAACTATAATTCACCCCTCCACTTT. The encoded protein is CASSVGQNYNSPLHF.

The chain uses TRBV29-1 and TRBJ2-3; no reliable D call. CDR1 SQVTM and CDR2 ANQGSEA come from the germline V gene. Trimming removed 0 bases at V and 5 bases at J, with 18 bases between. This CDR3 is 16 amino acids long. The CDR3 spells CSVEDHWSASVDTQYF. The DNA for the CDR3 is TGCAGCGTTGAAGATCATTGGTCCGCATCGGTAGATACGCAGTATTTT.

This chain connects TRBV14 to TRBJ1-2, with D unresolved. V was shortened by 1 base and J by 8 bases, with 8 bases between the two germline ends. CDR1 and CDR2 from the germline V gene are SGHDN and FVKESK. The CDR3 is 12 residues long. The CDR3 here is CASSQVSMGYTF. The CDR3 DNA reads as TGTGCCAGCAGCCAAGTTTCAATGGGCTACACCTTC.

The chain is built from TRBV14 and TRBJ2-1; TRBD2 aligns across 9 bases. Germline V gene data show CDR1 as SGHDN and CDR2 as FVKESK. CDR3 length: 17 amino acids. V trimming: 3 bases; J trimming: 4 bases; junction bases outside the gene matches: 10. This CDR3 reads CASSQGLAGVSYNEQFF. The DNA for the CDR3 is TGTGCCAGCAGCCAGGGGTTAGCGGGAGTCTCGTACAATGAGCAGTTCTTC.

The chain couples TRBV6-6 to TRBJ1-2; the match to TRBD1 covers 8 bases. The CDR3 runs 15 residues. CDR1 is MNHNY, CDR2 SVGAGI, per germline (reference sequence). J gave up 8 bases and V 5 bases, and 13 bases lay outside the gene matches. CDR3 sequence: CASSGQGLGGEGYTF. In nucleotides, the CDR3 is TGTGCCAGCAGTGGACAGGGATTGGGCGGCGAAGGCTACACCTTC.

The J gene is TRBJ1-2, the V gene TRBV7-9; D is unresolved. This CDR3 is built from 14 residues. V lost 1 base to trimming and J lost 8 bases, with 14 bases between them. Germline assignment: CDR1 SEHNR and CDR2 FQNEAQ (reference sequence). CDR3 coding DNA: TGTGCCAGCAGCTTAGACCTTCGGGGTAAGGGCTACACCTTC. Protein: CASSLDLRGKGYTF. The full variable domain, its missing parts supplied by reference TRBV7-9 and TRBJ1-2, is DTGVSQNPRHKITKRGQNVTFRCDPISEHNRLYWYRQTLGQGPEFLTYFQNEAQLEKSRLLSDRFSAERPKGSFSTLEIQRTEQGDSAMYLCASSLDLRGKGYTFGSGTRLTVV.

This clone has only one observation. The CDR3 reads CASRAYYEQYF. The CDR3 bases are TGTGCCAGCAGAGCTTACTACGAGCAGTACTTC. The rearrangement links TRBV25-1 to TRBJ2-7; unclear D gene. The CDR3 loop spans 11 amino acids. Looked up from germline, CDR1 is MGHDK and CDR2 is SYGVNS. The V gene lost 6 bases and the J gene lost 3 bases, with 6 bases spanning the gap.

The V and J genes are TRBV4-1 and TRBJ1-4, with D hard to call. Deletions cut 1 base from V and 0 bases from J, with 3 bases between. This CDR3 is built from 14 residues. Germline values: CDR1 MGHRA, CDR2 YSYEKL. This CDR3 reads CASSQASTNEKLFF. CDR3 sequence (DNA): TGCGCCAGCAGCCAAGCTTCAACTAATGAAAAACTGTTTTTT.

This clone was counted a few times. V and J are TRBV29-1 and TRBJ1-1, with D perhaps TRBD1 (6 bases). CDR1 and CDR2 from the germline V gene are SQVTM and ANQGSEA. Trimming shortened V by 4 bases and J by 8 bases, and 14 bases separated the two germline ends. The CDR3 has 12 amino acids. The CDR3, as DNA: TGCAGCGTTGTAACTCCGGGGGCCGAAGCTTTCTTT. This gives the protein CSVVTPGAEAFF.

In its sample, this clone was seen a few times. The rearrangement links TRBV5-6 to TRBJ2-1; D not certain. The CDR3 totals 16 residues. Germline V lookup: CDR1 SGHDT, CDR2 YYEEEE. V shed 1 base and J shed 2 bases, with 13 bases lying between them. The CDR3 spells CASSLLASTAYNEQFF. CDR3 coding DNA: TGTGCCAGCAGCTTGCTGGCGAGTACCGCCTACAATGAGCAGTTCTTC.

This chain joins TRBV30 and TRBJ1-6; 7 bases are shared with TRBD1. V was pared by 3 bases and J by 6 bases, with 14 bases of the junction left unmatched. This CDR3 spans 17 amino acids. The germline gives CDR1 GTSNPN, CDR2 SVGIG (reference sequence). The CDR3 sequence: CAWREGKKGTANSPLHF. In nucleotides, the CDR3 is TGTGCCTGGAGGGAAGGTAAAAAGGGGACAGCTAATTCACCCCTCCACTTT.